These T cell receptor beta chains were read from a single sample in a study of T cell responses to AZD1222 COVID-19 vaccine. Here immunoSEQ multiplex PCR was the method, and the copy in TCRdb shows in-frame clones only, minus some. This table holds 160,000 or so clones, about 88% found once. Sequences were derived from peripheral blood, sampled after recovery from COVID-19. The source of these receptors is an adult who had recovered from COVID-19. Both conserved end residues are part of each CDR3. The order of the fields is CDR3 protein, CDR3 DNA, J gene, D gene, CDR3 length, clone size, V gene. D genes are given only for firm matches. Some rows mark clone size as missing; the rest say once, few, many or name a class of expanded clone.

CASSLGTSGSANTGELFF,TGTGCCAGTAGTCTAGGGACTAGCGGATCCGCGAACACCGGGGAGCTGTTTTTT,TRBJ2-2,TRBD2,18,.,TRBV19
CASSLAGKAFHEQYF,TGTGCCAGCAGTTTGGCAGGGAAGGCTTTCCACGAGCAGTACTTC,TRBJ2-7,.,15,.,TRBV27
CASSEGTGYSYEQYF,TGTGCCAGCAGCGAAGGGACAGGGTATTCCTACGAGCAGTACTTC,TRBJ2-7,TRBD1,15,.,TRBV9
CASSLSSSYEQYF,TGCGCCAGCAGCTTGTCTAGCTCCTACGAGCAGTACTTC,TRBJ2-7,.,13,few,TRBV5-1
CASSPTSGKGIEQYF,TGTGCCAGCTCACCAACTAGCGGAAAAGGCATTGAGCAGTACTTC,TRBJ2-7,TRBD2,15,.,TRBV18
CASSEAQDGYEQYF,TGTGCCAGCAGTGAAGCGCAGGACGGCTACGAGCAGTACTTC,TRBJ2-7,.,14,.,TRBV6-1
CARLQERTGVCWEQFF,TGTGCCAGACTACAAGAACGGACAGGGGTTTGTTGGGAGCAGTTCTTC,TRBJ2-1,.,16,once,TRBV21-1
CASSDSPGGGYTF,TGTGCCAGCAGTGATAGTCCTGGTGGTGGCTACACCTTC,TRBJ1-2,.,13,.,TRBV25-1
CATSPGTNYGYTF,TGTGCCACCAGCCCTGGTACTAACTATGGCTACACCTTC,TRBJ1-2,.,13,.,TRBV15
CASSLLTWGTNYTF,TGTGCCAGCAGCCTTCTAACCTGGGGGACTAACTACACCTTC,TRBJ1-2,.,14,.,TRBV27
CASSLDDYGYTF,TGTGCCAGCAGCTTAGATGACTATGGCTACACCTTC,TRBJ1-2,.,12,.,TRBV7-9
CASSLVGQGVNEQFF,TGTGCCAGCAGCTTAGTAGGGCAGGGGGTTAATGAGCAGTTCTTC,TRBJ2-1,TRBD1,15,.,TRBV11-1
CASSLVRGGDTDTQYF,TGTGCCAGCAGTTTAGTGAGGGGAGGGGATACAGATACGCAGTATTTT,TRBJ2-3,TRBD2,16,.,TRBV28
CASSPNMGLASVSEQYF,TGTGCCAGCTCACCCAATATGGGACTAGCGTCGGTAAGCGAGCAGTACTTC,TRBJ2-7,TRBD2,17,.,TRBV18
CASSFTGQGWNEQFF,TGTGCCAGCAGCTTTACGGGACAGGGGTGGAATGAGCAGTTCTTC,TRBJ2-1,TRBD1,15,.,TRBV27
CASSISGGAYEQYF,TGTGCCAGCAGCATTAGCGGGGGGGCCTACGAGCAGTACTTC,TRBJ2-7,TRBD2,14,.,TRBV7-3
CASSEGSFGGYTF,TGCGCCAGCAGTGAGGGGTCCTTCGGAGGCTACACCTTC,TRBJ1-2,.,13,.,TRBV10-2
CASSLGQGDGYTF,TGTGCCAGCAGTTTAGGACAGGGGGATGGCTACACCTTC,TRBJ1-2,TRBD1,13,once,TRBV28